This is a list of T cell receptor beta chains from one sample in a study of blood T cell repertoires in COVID-19. Assay: immunoSEQ multiplex PCR; the TCRdb copy retains only in-frame clones and omits some. The data show 88,000 or so clones, roughly 90% seen once. Input material: PBMCs or T cells enriched from blood (not recorded which). All receptors come from a woman between 45 and 65 years old with acute COVID-19. Both conserved end residues are part of each CDR3. D genes are given only for firm matches. Clone size is stated in some rows and not others, as once, few, many or a class when expanded.

.	TRBV6-1	.	TRBJ2-3	CASSGNRQPVTDTQYF	TGTGCCAGCAGTGGGAATCGACAGCCTGTCACAGATACGCAGTATTTT
.	TRBV7-2	TRBD1	TRBJ1-6	CASSYAPGQGYSPLHF	TGTGCCAGCAGTTATGCTCCGGGACAGGGTTATTCACCCCTCCACTTT
.	TRBV29-1	TRBD2	TRBJ2-3	CSGQLAGESDTQYF	TGCAGCGGACAACTAGCGGGAGAGTCAGATACGCAGTATTTT
.	TRBV7-9	TRBD1	TRBJ2-1	CASTQPQGALQFF	TGTGCCAGCACCCAACCACAGGGGGCCCTTCAGTTCTTC
.	TRBV9	TRBD1	TRBJ1-1	CASSVSDRPMNTEAFF	TGTGCCAGCAGCGTGTCGGACAGGCCTATGAACACTGAAGCTTTCTTT
.	TRBV21-1	.	TRBJ2-7	CASSNWTGGLEQYF	TGTGCCAGCAGCAACTGGACAGGGGGCCTTGAGCAGTACTTC
.	TRBV19	TRBD1	TRBJ1-5	CASRLSGQGANQPQHF	TGTGCCAGTAGACTCTCAGGACAGGGGGCAAACCAGCCCCAGCATTTT
.	TRBV29-1	.	TRBJ1-1	CSAGDNLDTEAFF	TGCAGCGCAGGGGACAATCTTGACACTGAAGCTTTCTTT
few	TRBV2	TRBD2	TRBJ2-1	CASTSGRGGWAYNEQFF	TGTGCCAGCACTAGCGGGAGAGGTGGTTGGGCTTACAATGAGCAGTTCTTC
.	TRBV30	.	TRBJ1-1	CAWSRNTEAFF	TGTGCCTGGAGTCGTAACACTGAAGCTTTCTTT
.	TRBV19	TRBD1	TRBJ1-2	CASRDRDANYGYTF	TGTGCCAGTAGGGACAGGGACGCGAACTATGGCTACACCTTC
.	TRBV7-2	TRBD2	TRBJ2-1	CASSRTSGSIEQFF	TGTGCCAGCAGCCGGACTAGCGGGAGTATTGAGCAGTTCTTC
.	TRBV27	.	TRBJ1-4	CASSFAVGEKLFF	TGTGCCAGCAGTTTCGCGGTTGGTGAAAAACTGTTTTTT
.	TRBV6-5	TRBD2	TRBJ2-7	CAILGASGRAYEQYF	TGTGCCATTCTAGGGGCTAGCGGGAGGGCCTACGAGCAGTACTTC